Listed below are T cell receptor beta chains from one sample, sequenced in a study of T-cell reconstitution after alpha-beta-depleted transplantation in children. TCRdb re-called the PCR reads with MiXCR, one entry per CDR3 protein. Of some 830,000 distinct CDR3 sequences detected, roughly 15% appear once; the ten largest clones hold around 5.3%. This sample comprised PBMCs, mostly from graft donor cells, obtained 360 days after TCRalphabeta/CD19-depleted stem cell transplant. The receptors here all came from a male patient under 18 who had a stem cell transplant for acute lymphoblastic leukemia, so the T cells may come from the graft donor. Both conserved end residues are part of each CDR3. D genes are given only for firm matches. The size of a clone is reported for some rows only, either as once, few or many, or as a class for expanded clones.

TRBJ2-1 | NA | 16 | few | TRBV9 | TGTGCCAGCAGCGTAGTTCCCCAGGGGCCTTACAATGAGCAGTTCTTC | CASSVVPQGPYNEQFF
TRBJ1-1 | NA | 14 | few | TRBV6-5 | TGTGCCAGCAGTTACGAAACAGGAAACACTGAAGCTTTCTTT | CASSYETGNTEAFF
TRBJ2-5 | NA | 17 | NA | TRBV5-1 | TGCGCCAGCAGCGTTGGGGGGTTCCGGGTTGGAGGGGAGACCCAGTACTTC | CASSVGGFRVGGETQYF
TRBJ2-3 | NA | 15 | NA | TRBV3-1 | TGTGCCAGCAGCCTGAGGACCCACCGCGCAGATACGCAGTATTTT | CASSLRTHRADTQYF
TRBJ2-5 | NA | 18 | NA | TRBV3-1 | TGTGCCAGCAGCCAAGATCTCCCCATGTCGTTCCAGGGACAGACCCAGTACTTC | CASSQDLPMSFQGQTQYF
TRBJ1-1 | NA | 13 | NA | TRBV19 | TGTGCCAGTGAGACTAGGGCGGGGTCTGAAGCTTTCTTT | CASETRAGSEAFF
TRBJ2-7 | NA | 14 | NA | TRBV19 | TGTGCCAGTAGCCCCTTCGGGAGTAGCAACGAGCAGTACTTC | CASSPFGSSNEQYF
TRBJ1-5 | NA | 16 | many | TRBV4-1 | TGCGCCAGCAGCCAAGATCGGACTCATACATATCAGCCCCAGCATTTT | CASSQDRTHTYQPQHF
TRBJ1-5 | NA | 16 | NA | TRBV14 | TGTGCCAGCAGCCCCCCTGTCCGGGACACCAATCAGCCCCAGCATTTT | CASSPPVRDTNQPQHF
TRBJ2-3 | TRBD2 | 16 | NA | TRBV5-5 | TGTGCCAGCAGCTTGGGGAGGGGACTAGCCCCAGATACGCAGTATTTT | CASSLGRGLAPDTQYF
TRBJ2-5 | NA | 14 | NA | TRBV2 | TGTGCCAGCAGTACCGGGACTCCTCAAGAGACCCAGTACTTC | CASSTGTPQETQYF
TRBJ2-1 | NA | 15 | many | TRBV5-1 | TGCGCCAGCAGCTTCCCCGGTCGGGAAAACAATGAGCAGTTCTTC | CASSFPGRENNEQFF
TRBJ2-1 | TRBD2 | 15 | many | TRBV5-4 | TGTGCCAGCAGCTTGGAACTAGCGGGAAACAATGAGCAGTTCTTC | CASSLELAGNNEQFF
TRBJ2-7 | NA | 12 | few | TRBV7-6 | TGTGCCAGCAGCTTAGAGGTAGGCGAGCAGTACTTC | CASSLEVGEQYF
TRBJ2-4 | NA | 14 | few | TRBV20-1 | TGCAGTGCTAGCCTCGTACTAGCCAAAAACATTCAGTACTTC | CSASLVLAKNIQYF
TRBJ2-7 | NA | 11 | many | TRBV12-3/TRBV12-4 | TGTTTGGAGAAAGGGTCCTACGAGCAGTACTTC | CLEKGSYEQYF
TRBJ2-1 | NA | 18 | NA | TRBV14 | TGTGCCAGCAGCCAATATTCGCTTGGGAGGATCTCCTACAATGAGCAGTTCTTC | CASSQYSLGRISYNEQFF
TRBJ2-3 | TRBD1 | 21 | NA | TRBV7-2 | TGTGCCAGCAACCCCTTATGGCAGGGGGCAGGGTTTCGGGCTCTCACAGATACGCAGTATTTT | CASNPLWQGAGFRALTDTQYF